This TCR beta chain is from a study of CD8 T cells in ankylosing spondylitis. TCRdb fed the 5' RACE reads into MiXCR, producing one record per CDR3 protein. The top ten clones hold roughly 0.51% of a sample with about 800,000 distinct CDR3 sequences, 12% of them seen once. Comment on this clonotype: Its antigen is still unknown.

Regarding the study as a whole: Some of the motif variants had earlier been found in reactive arthritis patients' fluid and blood. CD8+ cells made up the disease-linked clones, which were relatively rare in peripheral blood. There was a TCR beta motif, made of fewer than 10 highly homologous variants, that appeared characteristic of ankylosing spondylitis blood. Matched ankylosing spondylitis synovial fluid reportedly contained a significantly enriched population of disease-linked clones.

The sequence derives from a male donor with ankylosing spondylitis. Sequenced: blood, either unsorted or a sorted T cell fraction (not recorded which).

CDR3 loop: CASGDRTGGTDTQYF. The CDR3 DNA sequence: TGCGCCAGCGGTGACAGGACAGGGGGAACAGATACGCAGTATTTT. J is TRBJ2-3 and V is TRBV5-1, with 10 bases that match TRBD1. CDR1 and CDR2 (germline): SGHRS, YFSETQ. The CDR3 is 15 residues long. Losses at the gene ends were 7 bases for V and 3 bases for J; bases not matched to a gene: 8.